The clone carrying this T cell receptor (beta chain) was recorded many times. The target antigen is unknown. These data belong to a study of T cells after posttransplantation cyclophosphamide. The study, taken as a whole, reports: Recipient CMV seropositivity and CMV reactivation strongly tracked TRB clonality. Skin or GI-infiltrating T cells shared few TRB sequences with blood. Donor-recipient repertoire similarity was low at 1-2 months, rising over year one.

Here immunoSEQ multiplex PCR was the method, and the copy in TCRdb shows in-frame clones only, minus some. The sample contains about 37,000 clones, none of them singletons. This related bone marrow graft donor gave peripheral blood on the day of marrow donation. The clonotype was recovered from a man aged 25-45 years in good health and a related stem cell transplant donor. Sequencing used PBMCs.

CDR3 protein: CASSPAGASGDYNEQFF. CDR3 DNA: TGCGCCAGCAGCCCGGCGGGCGCTAGCGGTGACTACAATGAGCAGTTCTTC. This chain joins TRBV5-1 and TRBJ2-1; TRBD2 matches at 7 bases. The trim removed 4 bases at V and 3 bases at J, leaving 13 bases unmatched. The length of the CDR3 is 17 residues. Germline V gene lookup returns CDR1 SGHRS and CDR2 YFSETQ.